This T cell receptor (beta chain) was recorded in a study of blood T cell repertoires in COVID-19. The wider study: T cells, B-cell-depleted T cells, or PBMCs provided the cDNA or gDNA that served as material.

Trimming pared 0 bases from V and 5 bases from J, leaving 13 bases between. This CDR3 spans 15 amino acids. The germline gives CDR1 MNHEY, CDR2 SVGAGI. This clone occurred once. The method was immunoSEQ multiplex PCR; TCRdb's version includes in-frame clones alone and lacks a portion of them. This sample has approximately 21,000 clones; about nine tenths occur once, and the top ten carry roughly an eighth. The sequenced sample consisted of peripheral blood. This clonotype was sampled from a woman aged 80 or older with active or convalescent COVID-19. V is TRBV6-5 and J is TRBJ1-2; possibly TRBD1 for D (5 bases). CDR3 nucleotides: TGTGCCAGCAGTTACTCGGGGCTCCTCCCTTATGGCTACACCTTC. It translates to CASSYSGLLPYGYTF.